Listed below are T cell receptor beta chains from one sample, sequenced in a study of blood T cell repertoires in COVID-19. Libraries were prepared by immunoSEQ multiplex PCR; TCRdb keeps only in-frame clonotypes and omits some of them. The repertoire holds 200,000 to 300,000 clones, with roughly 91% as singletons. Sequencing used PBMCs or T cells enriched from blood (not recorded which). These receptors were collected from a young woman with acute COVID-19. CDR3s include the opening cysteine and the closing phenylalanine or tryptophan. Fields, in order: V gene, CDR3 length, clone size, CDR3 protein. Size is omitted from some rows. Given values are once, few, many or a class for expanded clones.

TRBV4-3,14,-,CASSQRGGKEKLFF
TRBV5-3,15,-,CARSSIASGVYEQYF
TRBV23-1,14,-,CASSQRRCGGEQYF
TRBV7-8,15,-,CASSPDTSTNEKLFF
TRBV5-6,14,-,CASSLGGPDQPQHF
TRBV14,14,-,CASSRGTGNQPQHF
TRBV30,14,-,CAWSGDSRGYGYTF
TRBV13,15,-,CASSLGQGTVKEQYF
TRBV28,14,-,CASSLIGRIDTQYF
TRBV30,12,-,CAWSDTGNTIYF
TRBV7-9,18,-,CASSLGGTGVPSGNTIYF
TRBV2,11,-,CASSRTGGVVF
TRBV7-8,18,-,CASSPPNGGPSSTDTQYF
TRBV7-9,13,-,CASSDRRGTEAFF
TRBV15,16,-,CATSPMRQGAGNTIYF
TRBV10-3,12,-,CAINADNYGYTF
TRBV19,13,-,CASSLDRYNEQFF
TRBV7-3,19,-,CASSLIGYASGSSYNEQFF
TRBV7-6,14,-,CASSLALGGYEQYF
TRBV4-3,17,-,CASSQNWVRGLEQPQHF
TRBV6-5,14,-,CASRARGSTYGYTF
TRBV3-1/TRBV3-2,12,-,CASSAVSYEQYF
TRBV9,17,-,CASSPPKGSDRYNEQFF
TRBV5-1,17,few,CASSVYGQGVVQGEQFF
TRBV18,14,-,CASSPYRGDDEQFF
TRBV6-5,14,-,CASSYSPATYEQYF
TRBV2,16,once,CASSERQGAGGNTIYF
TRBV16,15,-,CASSPTGQGAETQYF
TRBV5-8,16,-,CASSLEGLAGSYEQYF
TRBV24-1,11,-,CATGSTDTQYF
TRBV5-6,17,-,CASSLPTAGLSSDTQYF
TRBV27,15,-,CASIRPEGGWTEAFF
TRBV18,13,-,CASSRDRDEKLFF
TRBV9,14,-,CASSATGGYTEAFF
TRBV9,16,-,CASSVGQTGGQETQYF
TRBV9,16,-,CASSVTSGGLQETQYF
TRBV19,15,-,CASSMPGQGANEQFF
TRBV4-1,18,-,CASSQDVGISVYNSPLHF
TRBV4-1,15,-,CASSQEGQGDYEQYF
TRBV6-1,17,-,CASSETQGWAGANVLTF
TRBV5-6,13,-,CASSGGTGVGYTF
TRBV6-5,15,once,CASSRDRGLVGELFF
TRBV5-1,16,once,CASSFGQPYSGNTIYF